This T cell receptor beta chain was retrieved from a study of blood T cell repertoires in COVID-19. The CDR3 sequence is 16 residues long. Germline loops: CDR1 SGHKS, CDR2 YYEKEE (reference sequence). Losses at the gene ends were 0 bases for V and 4 bases for J; bases not matched to a gene: 5. Data came from immunoSEQ multiplex PCR; TCRdb stores just in-frame clones and leaves some out. The data show over 150,000 clones, approximately 86% seen once. This receptor was obtained from a woman aged 80 or over with COVID-19, enrolled during active disease. The sample was peripheral blood. This sequence joins TRBV5-5 and TRBJ2-5; 11 nucleotides line up with TRBD1. This chain's CDR3 is CASSLEGQGAGETQYF. The CDR3 DNA is TGTGCCAGCAGCTTGGAAGGACAGGGGGCGGGAGAGACCCAGTACTTC.